This TCR beta chain came from a study of regulatory T cells in long-lasting Graves disease. Study conclusions and caveats: Patients with persistent Graves' had lower TCR diversity than newly diagnosed patients.

Building of the TCR beta libraries involved iRepertoire HTBI primers and Arm-PCR of CDR3 regions. One entry per CDR3 protein, called by TCRdb with MiXCR from the multiplex PCR reads. Of around 400,000 distinct CDR3 sequences in the sample, under 25% were seen once. This clonotype was seen repeatedly, ten times or more. Antigen unknown. This sample's time point: persistent/refractory GD, antithyroid drugs over 5 years with positive TRAb. TCR sequences were obtained from RNA taken from PBMCs. The sequences come from peripheral blood mononuclear cells (PBMCs), collected when the disease was refractory, from a patient treated with antithyroid drugs. The receptor's source is a female donor with Graves disease.

For the CDR3, the DNA is TGTGCCAGCAGTCCGGACCTGGCAGGAGACACCATATATTTT. This gives the protein CASSPDLAGDTIYF. The chain has TRBV28 and TRBJ1-3; D gene uncertain. CDR3 length: 14 residues. CDR1 and CDR2 from the germline V gene are MDHEN and SYDVKM. The V end was cut by 5 bases, the J end by 8 bases, with 16 bases between.